This is a list of T cell receptor beta chains from one sample in a study of T cell repertoires and HLA-DP antigens. Assay used: immunoSEQ multiplex PCR; TCRdb lists only in-frame clones, some missing. The sample has about 110,000 clones, 80% to 95% seen once; the top ten hold over 0.25%. No cognate antigen is known for these TCRs. Sequencing was carried out using CD4+ T cells from PBMCs. These receptor sequences come from a woman aged 18-29 years in good health and CMV-seronegative. CDR3s include the opening cysteine and the closing phenylalanine or tryptophan. Fields, in order: clone size, D gene, J gene, V gene, CDR3 protein, CDR3 DNA. D genes are given only for firm matches. Clone size is shown for a subset of rows, as once, few, many or a class of expanded clone.

. . TRBJ2-5 TRBV7-3 CASSRGRANQETQYF TGTGCCAGCAGCCGTGGTAGGGCGAACCAAGAGACCCAGTACTTC
. TRBD1 TRBJ1-5 TRBV7-2 CASSSQGARHQPQHF TGTGCCAGCAGCTCACAGGGGGCCCGACATCAGCCCCAGCATTTT
. TRBD2 TRBJ2-2 TRBV5-1 CASSPGLAGEYTGELFF TGCGCCAGCAGCCCAGGACTGGCGGGAGAATACACCGGGGAGCTGTTTTTT
. . TRBJ2-5 TRBV7-8 CASSFQSTQETQYF TGTGCCAGCAGCTTCCAGAGTACCCAAGAGACCCAGTACTTC
. . TRBJ2-2 TRBV5-1 CASSSGQNTGELFF TGCGCCAGCAGTTCGGGACAGAACACCGGGGAGCTGTTTTTT
once . TRBJ2-7 TRBV7-9 CASSSTGAYEQYF TGTGCCAGCAGCTCCACAGGAGCCTACGAGCAGTACTTC
. . TRBJ1-2 TRBV5-1 CASSSLGGSFSGYTF TGCGCCAGCAGCTCGTTGGGGGGGTCCTTCTCGGGCTACACCTTC
. TRBD1 TRBJ1-3 TRBV6-5 CASSYSTGAGNTIYF TGTGCCAGCAGTTACAGTACAGGGGCTGGAAACACCATATATTTT
. . TRBJ2-1 TRBV4-3 CASSQDWSYSFPYNEQFF TGCGCCAGCAGCCAAGATTGGTCGTACAGTTTCCCCTACAATGAGCAGTTCTTC
. . TRBJ2-2 TRBV10-3 CAISESIGELFF TGTGCCATCAGTGAGTCCATCGGGGAGCTGTTTTTT
. . TRBJ2-3 TRBV9 CASSVDTYTQYF TGTGCCAGCAGCGTAGATACTTATACGCAGTATTTT
. . TRBJ2-5 TRBV5-1 CASRHRADAQETQYF TGCGCCAGCAGGCACAGGGCCGACGCTCAAGAGACCCAGTACTTC
. TRBD1 TRBJ2-3 TRBV7-2 CASRRHGTASTDTQYF TGTGCCAGCAGGCGGCATGGGACAGCCAGCACAGATACGCAGTATTTT
. . TRBJ1-4 TRBV6-5 CASSPLATNEKLFF TGTGCCAGCAGCCCCCTGGCAACTAATGAAAAACTGTTTTTT
. . TRBJ2-5 TRBV5-1 CASSTLGDRETQYF TGCGCCAGCAGCACCCTAGGGGATAGAGAGACCCAGTACTTC
. TRBD2 TRBJ2-7 TRBV7-6 CASSLLADTYEQYF TGTGCCAGCAGCCTACTAGCGGACACTTACGAGCAGTACTTC
. . TRBJ1-3 TRBV9 CASSVGVQNTIYF TGTGCCAGCAGCGTAGGGGTGCAGAACACCATATATTTT
. . TRBJ1-4 TRBV4-3 CASSPRQTQGEKLFF TGCGCCAGCAGCCCTCGTCAAACTCAAGGGGAAAAACTGTTTTTT
. . TRBJ1-1 TRBV15 CATSTAGKGTEAFF TGTGCCACCAGCACCGCCGGGAAGGGGACTGAAGCTTTCTTT
. TRBD1 TRBJ1-2 TRBV7-3 CASSLTGQGESVYGYTF TGTGCCAGCAGCTTAACGGGACAGGGCGAATCAGTCTATGGCTACACCTTC
. . TRBJ2-1 TRBV5-6 CASSLRAILNNEQFF TGTGCCAGCAGCTTGAGAGCGATACTAAACAATGAGCAGTTCTTC
. . TRBJ2-3 TRBV7-3 CASSLGATDTQYF TGTGCCAGCAGCTTGGGGGCCACAGATACGCAGTATTTT
few TRBD1 TRBJ1-2 TRBV9 CASSLYTGAYGYTF TGTGCCAGCAGCTTATACACAGGGGCCTATGGCTACACCTTC
once TRBD2 TRBJ2-3 TRBV5-5 CASSRPTSGTSTDTQYF TGTGCCAGCAGCCGACCGACTAGCGGGACTAGCACAGATACGCAGTATTTT
. TRBD1 TRBJ1-6 TRBV5-1 CASSPERTGYNSPLHF TGCGCCAGCAGCCCAGAAAGGACAGGGTATAATTCGCCCCTCCACTTT
. . TRBJ2-7 TRBV2 CASSPDRTAVDEQYF TGTGCCAGCAGCCCGGACAGAACGGCAGTCGACGAGCAGTACTTC
. . TRBJ2-7 TRBV2 CASSPEPFQQYF TGTGCCAGCAGTCCCGAGCCCTTCCAGCAGTACTTC
. . TRBJ1-1 TRBV4-1 CASSQILRDHTEAFF TGCGCCAGCAGCCAGATTCTTAGGGATCACACTGAAGCTTTCTTT
. . TRBJ2-6 TRBV6-1 CASTLISGANVLTF TGTGCCAGCACTCTGATCTCTGGGGCCAACGTCCTGACTTTC
. . TRBJ1-2 TRBV6-1 CASGLRRQNYGYTF TGTGCCAGCGGGCTCAGACGGCAAAACTATGGCTACACCTTC
. TRBD2 TRBJ2-5 TRBV5-1 CASSLERGFQETQYF TGCGCCAGCAGCTTAGAGCGGGGCTTCCAAGAGACCCAGTACTTC
. . TRBJ2-2 TRBV2 CASSDLGRANTGELFF TGTGCCAGCAGTGATTTGGGCAGGGCGAACACCGGGGAGCTGTTTTTT
. TRBD2 TRBJ2-1 TRBV28 CASSLFSPGGLNEQFF TGTGCCAGCAGTTTATTCAGTCCGGGAGGGCTCAATGAGCAGTTCTTC
. . TRBJ1-5 TRBV18 CASSRTEDQPQHF TGTGCCAGCTCCCGGACAGAAGATCAGCCCCAGCATTTT
. . TRBJ1-1 TRBV19 CASSIDVLYPAGPNTEAFF TGTGCCAGTAGTATAGATGTCCTCTACCCCGCAGGGCCGAACACTGAAGCTTTCTTT
. . TRBJ2-6 TRBV28 CASGGAHGANVLTF TGTGCCAGCGGTGGGGCGCATGGGGCCAACGTCCTGACTTTC
. TRBD1 TRBJ1-4 TRBV25-1 CASSEIGGQSNEKLFF TGTGCCAGCAGTGAGATTGGGGGACAGTCTAATGAAAAACTGTTTTTT
. TRBD1 TRBJ1-1 TRBV6-6 CASSFGQGGHTEAFF TGTGCCAGCAGTTTCGGACAGGGTGGGCACACTGAAGCTTTCTTT
. . TRBJ2-6 TRBV11-2 CASSLWGNSGANVLTF TGTGCCAGCAGCTTGTGGGGGAACTCTGGGGCCAACGTCCTGACTTTC